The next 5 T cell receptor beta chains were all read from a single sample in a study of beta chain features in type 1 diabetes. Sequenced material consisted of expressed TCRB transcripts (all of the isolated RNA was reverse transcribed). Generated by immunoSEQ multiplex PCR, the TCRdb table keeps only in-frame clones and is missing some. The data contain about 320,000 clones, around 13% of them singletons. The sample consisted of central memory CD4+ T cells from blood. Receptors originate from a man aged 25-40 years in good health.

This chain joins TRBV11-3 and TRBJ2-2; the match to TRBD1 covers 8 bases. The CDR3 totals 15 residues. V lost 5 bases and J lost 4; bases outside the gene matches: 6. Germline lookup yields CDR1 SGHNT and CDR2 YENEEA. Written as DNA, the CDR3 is TGTGCCAGCAGCCACCGGACAGGGAGCACCGGGGAGCTGTTTTTT. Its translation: CASSHRTGSTGELFF.

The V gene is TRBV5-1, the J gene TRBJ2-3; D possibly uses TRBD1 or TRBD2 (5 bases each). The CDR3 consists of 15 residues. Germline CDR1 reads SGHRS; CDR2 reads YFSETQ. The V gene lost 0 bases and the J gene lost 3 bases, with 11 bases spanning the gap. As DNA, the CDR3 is TGCGCCAGCAGCTTGGCCAGGGAGTGGACAGATACGCAGTATTTT. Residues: CASSLAREWTDTQYF.

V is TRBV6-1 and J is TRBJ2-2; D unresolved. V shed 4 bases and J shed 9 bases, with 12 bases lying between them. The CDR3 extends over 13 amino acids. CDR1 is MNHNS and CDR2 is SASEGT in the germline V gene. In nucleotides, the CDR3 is TGTGCCAGCAGTGCCCGTACCCCCCGGGAGCTGTTTTTT. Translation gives CASSARTPRELFF.

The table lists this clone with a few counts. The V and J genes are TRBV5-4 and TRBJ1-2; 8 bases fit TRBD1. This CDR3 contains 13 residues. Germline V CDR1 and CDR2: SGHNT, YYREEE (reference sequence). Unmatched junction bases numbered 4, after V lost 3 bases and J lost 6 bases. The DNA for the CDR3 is TGTGCCAGCAGCTGGGGACAGGAGGATGGCTACACCTTC. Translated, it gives CASSWGQEDGYTF.

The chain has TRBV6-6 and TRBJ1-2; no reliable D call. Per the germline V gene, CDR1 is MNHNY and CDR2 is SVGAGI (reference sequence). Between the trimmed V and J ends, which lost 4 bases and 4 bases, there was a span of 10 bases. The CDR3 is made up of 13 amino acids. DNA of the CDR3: TGTGCCAGCAGTTTAGGGCGGATCTATGGCTACACCTTC. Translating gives CASSLGRIYGYTF.